This entry lists 13 T cell receptor beta chains sequenced from one sample in a study of blood T cell repertoires in COVID-19. Assay used: immunoSEQ multiplex PCR; TCRdb lists only in-frame clones, some missing. This table has 90,000 to 110,000 clones, around 78% appearing once. Sequencing was done on a sample of peripheral blood. The receptors stem from a woman aged 55-70 years with acute or convalescent COVID-19.

The sample holds one count of this clone. J is TRBJ2-7 and V is TRBV18, with TRBD1 matching over 10 bases. CDR3 length equals 16 residues. Germline assignment: CDR1 KGHSH and CDR2 LQKENI. The J segment lost 2 bases and the V segment lost 3 bases, leaving 7 bases of the junction unmatched. CDR3 sequence reads: CASSPGQGILPYEQYF. The CDR3 DNA follows: TGTGCCAGCTCACCGGGACAGGGGATCCTTCCCTACGAGCAGTACTTC.

This clone was seen more than once but under ten times. The V gene is TRBV10-1, the J gene TRBJ2-7; 8 nucleotides match TRBD1. Germline V gene lookup returns CDR1 WNHNN and CDR2 SYGVQD (reference sequence). V trimming: 6 bases; J trimming: 8 bases; junction bases outside the gene matches: 9. This CDR3 has 13 amino acids. As DNA, the CDR3 is TGCGCCAGCAGCGATGGACAGGGTTTGAAGCAGTACTTC. As protein: CASSDGQGLKQYF.

The chain couples TRBV14 to TRBJ2-1; 8 bases align to TRBD2. CDR3 length: 16 amino acids. Germline V gene sequence: CDR1 SGHDN, CDR2 FVKESK. Trimming cost V 1 base and J 8 bases; bases outside gene matches: 10. For the CDR3, the DNA is TGTGCCAGCAGCCAAGTGGGGCTAGCGGGTAGTTATGAGCAGTTCTTC. This encodes CASSQVGLAGSYEQFF. The variable domain in full, completed from reference TRBV14 and TRBJ2-1, reads EAGVTQFPSHSVIEKGQTVTLRCDPISGHDNLYWYRRVMGKEIKFLLHFVKESKQDESGMPNNRFLAERTGGTYSTLKVQPAELEDSGVYFCASSQVGLAGSYEQFFGPGTRLTVL.

The V call is TRBV12-5, the J call TRBJ1-1; the D gene is possibly TRBD1 (6 bases). This CDR3 is built from 14 residues. Germline CDR1 LGHNT, CDR2 FRNRAP. V lost 0 bases to trimming and J lost 8 bases, with 13 bases between them. The CDR3: CASGLVRTGTEAFF. Written as DNA, the CDR3 is TGTGCTAGTGGTTTGGTACGTACCGGGACAGAAGCTTTCTTT. The full variable domain, with the rest looked up from reference TRBV12-5 and TRBJ1-1, is DARVTQTPRHKVTEMGQEVTMRCQPILGHNTVFWYRQTMMQGLELLAYFRNRAPLDDSGMPKDRFSAEMPDATLATLKIQPSEPRDSAVYFCASGLVRTGTEAFFGQGTRLTVV.

V gene TRBV7-3 combines with J gene TRBJ2-1, with TRBD1 identical over 10 bases. Germline trimming cut 2 bases from V and 5 bases from J; bases unmatched to any gene: 9. Per the germline V gene, CDR1 is SGHTA and CDR2 is FQGTGA. The length of the CDR3 is 17 residues. This CDR3 is CASSLDPGQGRNNEQFF. The CDR3 DNA reads as TGTGCCAGCAGCTTAGACCCGGGACAGGGGAGGAACAATGAGCAGTTCTTC.

The rearrangement links TRBV5-1 to TRBJ2-1, with a possible D match to TRBD2 (8 bases). The V end was cut by 5 bases, the J end by 5 bases, with 17 bases between. The CDR3 has 15 amino acids. From germline, CDR1 is SGHRS and CDR2 YFSETQ. Written as DNA, the CDR3 is TGCGCCAGCAGTCAGGGGGAGCGGGAGAACAATGAGCAGTTCTTC. Protein sequence: CASSQGERENNEQFF.

This clone has only a few counts. J is TRBJ2-1 and V is TRBV6-2 or TRBV6-3; 8 nucleotides line up with TRBD2. The CDR3 loop spans 15 amino acids. The V and J ends lost 4 bases and 4 bases, in that order; junction bases with no gene match: 6. The germline gives CDR1 MNHEY, CDR2 SVGEGT. The CDR3 loop reads CASSSRAGVYNEQFF. The CDR3 nucleotides read TGTGCCAGCAGTTCGCGAGCGGGAGTGTACAATGAGCAGTTCTTC.

The chain uses TRBV7-9 and TRBJ1-2; 9 nucleotides match TRBD1. CDR3 length: 15 residues. J gave up 5 bases and V 6 bases, and 10 bases lay outside the gene matches. Per germline, CDR1 SEHNR and CDR2 FQNEAQ (reference sequence). CDR3 amino acids: CASRPGQGLWYGYTF. CDR3 DNA: TGTGCCAGCAGACCAGGACAGGGGTTGTGGTATGGCTACACCTTC.

The V and J genes are TRBV30 and TRBJ2-3; D unresolved. This CDR3 has 11 amino acids. The germline gives CDR1 GTSNPN, CDR2 SVGIG (reference sequence). V lost 2 bases to trimming and J lost 5 bases, with 5 bases between them. The CDR3 nucleotides read TGTGCCTGGAGTTTTCGAGATACGCAGTATTTT. The encoded protein is CAWSFRDTQYF.

About this clone: Within the sample, other DNA sequences also encode this same CDR3. The rearrangement uses TRBV27 and TRBJ1-2; no definite D call. V lost 2 bases to trimming and J lost 4 bases, with 8 bases between them. The germline CDR1 and CDR2 sequences are MNHEY and SMNVEV (reference sequence). The CDR3 covers 13 residues. As DNA, the CDR3 is TGTGCCAGCAGTTTAGTCGGGAGCTATGGCTACACCTTC. It encodes CASSLVGSYGYTF.

The chain uses TRBV9 and TRBJ2-7, with a weak D call TRBD1 (5 bases). Between the trimmed V and J ends, which lost 4 bases and 0 bases, there was a span of 11 bases. This CDR3 is 14 amino acids long. Germline CDR1 is SGDLS and CDR2 is YYNGEE. CDR3 amino acids: CASSTGHISYEQYF. CDR3 DNA: TGTGCCAGCAGCACCGGACACATCTCCTACGAGCAGTACTTC.

The rearrangement joins TRBV7-8 to TRBJ2-3; D perhaps matches TRBD2 (6 bases). CDR1 SGHVS and CDR2 FQNEAQ come from the germline V gene. Trimming left V 2 bases short and J 2 bases short, with 14 bases between. This CDR3 has 16 amino acids. CDR3 in DNA: TGTGCCAGCAGCTTAACTAGGCCGGGAGTCACAGATACGCAGTATTTT. This translates into CASSLTRPGVTDTQYF.

The chain has TRBV3-1 (or the pseudogene TRBV3-2) and TRBJ1-1, with D tentatively TRBD1 (6 bases). This CDR3 comprises 14 residues. V lost 4 bases and J lost 1, with 10 bases in between. The germline gives CDR1 LGHDT, CDR2 YNNKEL (reference sequence). As DNA, the CDR3 is TGTGCCAGCAGCCGGAAGACAGGGAACACTGAAGCTTTCTTT. Its protein is CASSRKTGNTEAFF.